This T cell receptor beta chain is drawn from a study of Graves' ophthalmopathy and Graves' hyperthyroidism. Investigators amplified TCR beta CDR3 regions from RNA transcripts. HTBI-primed RT-PCR formed the first round, and a multiplex PCR formed the second. From the multiplex PCR reads, TCRdb called clonotypes with MiXCR, one entry per CDR3 protein. The table shows a few hundred thousand distinct CDR3 sequences, with more than 20% occurring only once. Per germline, CDR1 MNHEY and CDR2 SMNVEV (reference sequence). The V gene lost 8 bases and the J gene lost 0 bases, with 7 bases spanning the gap. The length of the CDR3 is 12 residues. Overall study results and limits: Detected in blood as well were most expanded thyroid clonotypes with frequency above 0.001.

This clonotype was picked up a small number of times. No antigen is known for it. The chain joins TRBV27 to TRBJ1-2, with D unresolved. The sequence was collected from a woman younger than 30 with stable Graves' hyperthyroidism. Material for sequencing was peripheral blood. This CDR3 reads CASSTANYGYTF. CDR3 in DNA: TGTGCCAGCTCTACGGCTAACTATGGCTACACCTTC.